The present T cell receptor (beta chain) was sequenced within a study of T cell repertoires in cytomegalovirus infection (dated by TCRdb to about 2019). Describing the broader study: Recently identified HLA-C-restricted CMV epitopes, whose presentation resists viral immunomodulation, were targeted by peptide stimulations together with well-studied HLA-B-restricted epitopes. The HLA type of each donor mattered for the analysis, because public TCR beta signatures pointed to carriage of CMV infection along with the matching HLA type. Findings and caveats that apply to the study as a whole: The ex vivo response was dominated by HLA-C-restricted CMV-specific TCR beta clonotypes, which also provided the single most frequent clonotype in two of eight donors. In both this cohort and an independent cohort of 350 to 400 donors, the cumulative frequency of public TCR beta family members distinguished carriers of CMV infection plus the relevant HLA type.

The germline ends are 24 bases apart after V is trimmed by 5 bases and J by 7 bases. The CDR3, from cysteine to phenylalanine, totals 16 residues. Of all the DNA, just the CDR3 is kept, 48 bases in frame from base 1. Reading the germline V gene gives CDR1 SGHVS and CDR2 FNYEAQ. The data were produced on an Illumina HiSeq 1500. Using fastp at Q25 and MiXCR, TCRdb reprocessed the public reads and kept productive beta chains. Here each entry gathers all rows of one CDR3 protein and keeps the most common genes and DNA. This sample has roughly 920,000 distinct CDR3 sequences in its table, and around 32% of those were observed once. The ten largest clones represent around 15% of the sample. Details on this clonotype: Its specific antigen is unknown. This could be a read error, since a much larger clone is one nucleotide away.

The intended sense of this specimen's treatment or condition label: in vitro stimulation with specific CMV peptide epitopes to enrich CMV-specific T cells. The material was cultured CD8+ T cells from PBMCs, obtained from culture after CMV antigen stimulation. The origin of this receptor is a human donor in good health (CMV status not recorded). Some clones in this sample may be carry-over from other donors' samples. The rearranged segments are TRBV7-6 and TRBJ2-7; matching of 6 bases hints at TRBD2 as the D gene. The CDR3 amino acid sequence is: CASSRRDSQPPREQYF. The DNA reads TGTGCCAGCAGCCGGCGGGACTCCCAACCTCCTAGAGAGCAGTACTTC.